Listed below are T cell receptor beta chains from one sample, sequenced in a study of T-cell reconstitution after alpha-beta-depleted transplantation in children. TCRdb reprocessed the PCR reads via MiXCR and lists one record per CDR3 protein. This sample yields some 500,000 distinct CDR3 sequences, of which around a third are seen a single time; less than 2.5% belongs to the top ten. Sequenced material: PBMCs from the stem cell graft donor, taken from the stem cell graft. Receptors were obtained from a human donor who donated a stem cell graft to a child with aplastic anemia. Each CDR3 is given with its conserved first and last residue. D genes are given only for firm matches. Some rows have no size entry. The others give once, few or many, or a class for an expanded clone.

D,V,size,J,DNA,CDR3
.,TRBV5-1,.,TRBJ1-1,TGCGCCAGCATGTCAGGAGATCCCTTCACTGAAGCTTTCTTT,CASMSGDPFTEAFF
.,TRBV19,.,TRBJ1-5,TGTGCCAGTAGTCCGCAGGGGAGGGCACGGCCCCAGCATTTT,CASSPQGRARPQHF
.,TRBV5-1,.,TRBJ1-1,TGCGCCAGCAGCTTGGCGAGGCAGACCACTGAAGCTTTCTTT,CASSLARQTTEAFF
.,TRBV25-1,.,TRBJ2-2,TGTGCCAGCAGTGCGACACGGCAGGGCAGCACCGGGGAGCTGTTTTTT,CASSATRQGSTGELFF
.,TRBV7-2,.,TRBJ1-1,TGTGCCAGCAGCTTAGTCTCCATCGGCGGGAGGAACACTGAAGCTTTCTTT,CASSLVSIGGRNTEAFF
TRBD2,TRBV9,.,TRBJ2-3,TGTGCCAGCAGCGTAGGTAGCGGGAGTGATACGCAGTATTTT,CASSVGSGSDTQYF
.,TRBV20-1,few,TRBJ1-1,TGCAGTGCTAGAGATGTAAGGAAGACAATGAACACTGAAGCTTTCTTT,CSARDVRKTMNTEAFF
TRBD2,TRBV6-2/TRBV6-3,.,TRBJ2-1,TGTGCCAGCAGTTACTTGGGACTAGCGGGCAACAATGAGCAGTTCTTC,CASSYLGLAGNNEQFF
.,TRBV4-2,.,TRBJ2-7,TGTGCCAGCAGCCAAGGAACGCGCCTAGCAGCCGAGCAGTACTTC,CASSQGTRLAAEQYF
.,TRBV20-1,few,TRBJ2-1,TGCAGTGCTTACGACCGGAGCTCCTACAATGAGCAGTTCTTC,CSAYDRSSYNEQFF
.,TRBV6-1,few,TRBJ1-1,TGTGCCAGCAGGAATACCGGGACGTTGAACACTGAAGCTTTCTTT,CASRNTGTLNTEAFF
TRBD1,TRBV19,.,TRBJ2-2,TGTGCCAGTAGTTATCGGGACAGGGGCCCCACCGGGGAGCTGTTTTTT,CASSYRDRGPTGELFF
.,TRBV11-2,few,TRBJ2-5,TGTGCCAGCAGCTCCGGGGCGGGTAATTTAGAGACCCAGTACTTC,CASSSGAGNLETQYF
TRBD1,TRBV6-5,.,TRBJ1-1,TGTGCCAGCAGTTACTTCCGGGGACAGGGAGTCACTGAAGCTTTCTTT,CASSYFRGQGVTEAFF
.,TRBV5-6,.,TRBJ2-4,TGTGCCAGCAGCCCATTTAATGGTTTAGCCAAAAACATTCAGTACTTC,CASSPFNGLAKNIQYF
.,TRBV27,.,TRBJ2-3,TGTGCCAGCAGTTTACTCTCCGGACTACTAACCACAGATACGCAGTATTTT,CASSLLSGLLTTDTQYF
.,TRBV18,few,TRBJ1-3,TGTGCCAGCTCACCACCGCCGGTCTCTGGAAACACCATATATTTT,CASSPPPVSGNTIYF
.,TRBV7-8,few,TRBJ2-1,TGTGCCAGCAGCTTAGAATTGCGGTACAATGAGCAGTTCTTC,CASSLELRYNEQFF
.,TRBV7-9,.,TRBJ2-2,TGTGCCAGCAGCTTAGCCAGGGGAACGAACACCGGGGAGCTGTTTTTT,CASSLARGTNTGELFF
.,TRBV4-3,few,TRBJ2-2,TGCGCCAGCAGCCAAGATGTGGCGGGGACCGGGGAGCTGTTTTTT,CASSQDVAGTGELFF
.,TRBV20-1,many,TRBJ1-5,TGCAGTGCTAGGATGTGGGATCAGCCCCAGCATTTT,CSARMWDQPQHF
.,TRBV4-3,.,TRBJ1-3,TGCGCCAGCCGGGAACAGAGCTCTGGAAACACCATATATTTT,CASREQSSGNTIYF
TRBD1,TRBV30,.,TRBJ1-5,TGTGCCTGGAGTACAGGGGGCGGGGGTCAGCCCCAGCATTTT,CAWSTGGGGQPQHF
.,TRBV5-1,.,TRBJ2-5,TGCGCCAGCAGCGCCACAGCTATCCCACTCGAGACCCAGTACTTC,CASSATAIPLETQYF
TRBD2,TRBV18,.,TRBJ2-5,TGTGCCAGCTCACCCCAGACTAGCGGGAGGCTCCAAGAGACCCAGTACTTC,CASSPQTSGRLQETQYF
.,TRBV11-2,.,TRBJ1-3,TGTGCCAGCAGCGTCCGAGGCCGGGTCCTCTCTGGAAACACCATATATTTT,CASSVRGRVLSGNTIYF
.,TRBV6-6,.,TRBJ2-5,TGTGCCACCAGACATGAGGAGACCCAGTACTTC,CATRHEETQYF
TRBD1,TRBV20-1,few,TRBJ1-4,TGCAGTGCTAGAGGGACAGGGAGGAGGAATGAAAAACTGTTTTTT,CSARGTGRRNEKLFF
TRBD1,TRBV6-5,.,TRBJ1-4,TGTGCCAGCAGGGCTGGGACAGGGGGAGAAAAACTGTTTTTT,CASRAGTGGEKLFF
.,TRBV7-2,few,TRBJ2-3,TGTGCCAGCAGGACCGGGTTGACAGGACATACGCAGTATTTT,CASRTGLTGHTQYF
TRBD2,TRBV5-1,.,TRBJ2-7,TGCGCCAGCAGTCAACTACTAGCGTCCGAGCAGTACTTC,CASSQLLASEQYF
TRBD2,TRBV10-3,.,TRBJ2-5,TGTGCCATCAGATCTAGCGGGAGGGCCGTTATCCGAAAAGAGACCCAGTACTTC,CAIRSSGRAVIRKETQYF
.,TRBV6-5,few,TRBJ2-4,TGTGCCGTGAAAGCCAAAAACATTCAGTACTTC,CAVKAKNIQYF
.,TRBV12-3/TRBV12-4,.,TRBJ1-2,TGTGCCAGCAGTTTAGGATCGGGCAGCTATGGCTACACCTTC,CASSLGSGSYGYTF
TRBD2,TRBV11-2,.,TRBJ2-2,TGTGCCAGCAGTTATCCGGTGGTAGCGGGGAACCAGAACACCGGGGAGCTGTTTTTT,CASSYPVVAGNQNTGELFF
TRBD1,TRBV20-1,.,TRBJ1-2,TGCAGTGCTTTTATCCCGGGACAGGGGATTTATGGCTACACCTTC,CSAFIPGQGIYGYTF
.,TRBV7-9,.,TRBJ2-7,TGTGCCAGCAGCTTATCGTCGGTAGGGGGGAAGTACTTC,CASSLSSVGGKYF
.,TRBV6-5,.,TRBJ2-1,TGTGCCAGCAGTCCTCTGAGTTCCTCCTACAATGAGCAGTTCTTC,CASSPLSSSYNEQFF
TRBD1,TRBV7-3,.,TRBJ2-1,TGTGCCAGCAGCTCCCCGCGGGACAGGAACCACAATGAGCAGTTCTTC,CASSSPRDRNHNEQFF
.,TRBV20-1,few,TRBJ2-1,TGCAGTGCCTCCGGACCCCCTTTGAATGAGCAGTTCTTC,CSASGPPLNEQFF
TRBD1,TRBV27,.,TRBJ1-2,TGTGCCAGCAGTTTAGGGACAGGGGGCGCGGGGGGCTACACCTTC,CASSLGTGGAGGYTF
.,TRBV24-1,.,TRBJ2-7,TGTGCCACCAGTGAGGGCGGCTCCTACGAGCAGTACTTC,CATSEGGSYEQYF
.,TRBV20-1,many,TRBJ2-7,TGCAGTGCCACCCCCTCCGGGGCCTCCTACGAGCAGTACTTC,CSATPSGASYEQYF
.,TRBV5-6,.,TRBJ2-5,TGTGCCAGCAGCTTCGGAGGTTCCAAACAAGAGACCCAGTACTTC,CASSFGGSKQETQYF
.,TRBV7-2,few,TRBJ2-1,TGTGCCAGCTCCGATCGGTACAATGAGCAGTTCTTC,CASSDRYNEQFF
TRBD2,TRBV7-2,.,TRBJ2-2,TGTGCCAGCAGCCCCCCTAGCGGGAAGAACACCGGGGAGCTGTTTTTT,CASSPPSGKNTGELFF
TRBD1,TRBV12-3/TRBV12-4,.,TRBJ2-2,TGTGCCAGCTCACAGGGGGTAAACACCGGGGAGCTGTTTTTT,CASSQGVNTGELFF
.,TRBV5-1,.,TRBJ1-5,TGCGCCAGCAGCTTGGAGACCAATCAGCCCCAGCATTTT,CASSLETNQPQHF
TRBD2,TRBV7-8,.,TRBJ2-1,TGTGCCAGCAGCTTAGGTGGGACTAGCGGGAGGGCCAATGAGCAGTTCTTC,CASSLGGTSGRANEQFF
.,TRBV29-1,few,TRBJ2-2,TGCAGCGTTGAAGGTTGGCTCGAGGGGCCCGGGGAGCTGTTTTTT,CSVEGWLEGPGELFF
TRBD2,TRBV19,.,TRBJ2-1,TGTGCCAGTAGTATATCGGCTAGCGGGAGCTCCTACAATGAGCAGTTCTTC,CASSISASGSSYNEQFF
TRBD1,TRBV14,.,TRBJ2-7,TGTGCCAGCAGCCCGGGACAGCGAAGATGGGAGCAGTACTTC,CASSPGQRRWEQYF
TRBD1,TRBV3-1,.,TRBJ2-1,TGTGCCAGCAGCTCGGACAGGGCCAATGAGCAGTTCTTC,CASSSDRANEQFF